This T cell receptor (beta chain) was sequenced for a study of beta chain features in type 1 diabetes. The study, taken as a whole, reports: PCR might preferentially amplify shorter templates, equally in patients and controls. For cells with high TCR expression, cDNA sequencing could yield over-representation. Shortening that was moderate but significant affected the TCRB CDR3s of Type 1 diabetes patients in all four CD4+ subsets.

Reverse transcribing all isolated RNA meant expressed TCRB transcripts were sequenced. Generated by immunoSEQ multiplex PCR, the TCRdb table keeps only in-frame clones and is missing some. Of 300,000 to 350,000 clones listed, about 13% are singletons. This clone has just a few counts. What it binds is unknown. Donors underwent one heparinised blood draw, 100 to 150 mL on average. Sorting gave populations that all exceeded 95% purity. This TCR came from a woman aged 18-30 years with type 1 diabetes. Input material: naive CD4+ T cells from blood.

Here the CDR3 reads CAWSSSGPEAFF. The CDR3 nucleotides are TGTGCCTGGAGTTCATCCGGTCCTGAAGCTTTCTTT. The genes are TRBV30 and TRBJ1-1; unclear D gene. From germline, CDR1 is GTSNPN and CDR2 SVGIG (reference sequence). The CDR3 loop spans 12 amino acids. Between the trimmed V and J ends, which lost 2 bases and 6 bases, there was a span of 10 bases.